The entry below describes one TCR beta chain. Its antigen is undetermined. Profiling relied on immunoSEQ multiplex PCR, and the TCRdb table lists in-frame clones only, not all of them. The sample includes approximately 13,000 clones, roughly three quarters of them seen just once. V lost 4 bases and J 1 base, leaving 22 bases between the germline ends. CDR1 and CDR2 from the germline V gene are LGHNA and YSLEER. The CDR3 covers 19 residues. This entry is derived from a study of OX40 agonist ivuxolimab in advanced cancers. Study overall: Partial responses occurred in three patients (one hepatocellular carcinoma, two cutaneous melanoma).

Overall study results and limits: Low levels of normalized T-cell clonal expansion also appeared in some nonresponders. Antigen targets of the expanded peripheral T cells went undetermined. Clonal expansion was among the lowest in partial responders at 0.1-3.0 mg/kg, especially CD8+.

The source is an adult with an advanced solid tumor such as melanoma, head and neck, liver or kidney cancer. The genes are TRBV4-3 and TRBJ2-2; no definite D call. Sequencing was performed on CD4+ or CD8+ T cells sorted from blood, taken in a trial of the OX40 agonist ivuxolimab. The CDR3 loop is CASSLLGSSAGLNTGELFF. CDR3 in DNA: TGCGCCAGCAGCCTCTTAGGCTCGTCAGCAGGTCTGAACACCGGGGAGCTGTTTTTT.